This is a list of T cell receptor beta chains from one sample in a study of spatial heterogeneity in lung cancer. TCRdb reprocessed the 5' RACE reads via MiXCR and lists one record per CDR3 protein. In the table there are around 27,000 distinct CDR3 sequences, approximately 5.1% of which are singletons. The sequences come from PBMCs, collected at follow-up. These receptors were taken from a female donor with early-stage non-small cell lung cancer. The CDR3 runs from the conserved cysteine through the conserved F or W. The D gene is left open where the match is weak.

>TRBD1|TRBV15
CATSKQGSNQPQHF
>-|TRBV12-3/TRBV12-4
CASSLGDLGSGNTIYF
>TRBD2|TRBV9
CASSASGGNTGELFF
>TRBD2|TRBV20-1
CSASGPGGSYEQYF
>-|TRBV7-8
CASSLGMIGAHEETQYF
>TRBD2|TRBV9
CASSVFGASGGNEQFF
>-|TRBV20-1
CSAHRNQETQYF
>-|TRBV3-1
CASSQGTMGGYTF
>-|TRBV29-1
CSAPRGANGYTF
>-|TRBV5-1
CASSLGVAPGNEQFF
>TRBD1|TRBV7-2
CASSLRQGANSPLHF
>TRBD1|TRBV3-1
CASSQGQVTSPLHF
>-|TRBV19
CASSINWGQPQHF
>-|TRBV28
CASRVGQGTDTIYF
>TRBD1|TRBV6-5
CASRPGQGAFVSKNIQYF
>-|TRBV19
CASRTGTLLGEQYF